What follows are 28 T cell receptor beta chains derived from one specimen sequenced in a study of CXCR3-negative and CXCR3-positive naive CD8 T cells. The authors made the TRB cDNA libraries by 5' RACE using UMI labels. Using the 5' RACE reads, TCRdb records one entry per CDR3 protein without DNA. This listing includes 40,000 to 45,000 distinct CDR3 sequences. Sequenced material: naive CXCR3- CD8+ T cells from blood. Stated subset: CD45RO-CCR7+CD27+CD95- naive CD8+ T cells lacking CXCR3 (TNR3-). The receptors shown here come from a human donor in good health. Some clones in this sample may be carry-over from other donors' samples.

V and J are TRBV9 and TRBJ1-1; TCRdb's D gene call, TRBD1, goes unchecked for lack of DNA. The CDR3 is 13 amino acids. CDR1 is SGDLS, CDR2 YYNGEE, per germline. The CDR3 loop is CASSVTGGTEAFF.

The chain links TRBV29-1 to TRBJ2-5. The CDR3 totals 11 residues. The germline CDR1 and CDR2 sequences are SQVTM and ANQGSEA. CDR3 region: CSVEKEDTQYF.

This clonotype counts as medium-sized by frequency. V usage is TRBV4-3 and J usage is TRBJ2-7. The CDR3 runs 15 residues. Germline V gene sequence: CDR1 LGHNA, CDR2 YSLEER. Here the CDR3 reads CASSQEYGDLYEQYF.

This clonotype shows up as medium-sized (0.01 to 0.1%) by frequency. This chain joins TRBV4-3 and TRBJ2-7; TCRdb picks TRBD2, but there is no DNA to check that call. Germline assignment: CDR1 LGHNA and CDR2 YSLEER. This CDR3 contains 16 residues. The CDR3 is CASSQERGDSSYEQYF.

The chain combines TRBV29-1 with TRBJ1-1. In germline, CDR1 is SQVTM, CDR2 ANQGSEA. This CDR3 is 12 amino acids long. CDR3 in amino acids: CSVADMEIEAFF.

The CDR3: CASSLGQGDEQFF. This chain links TRBV11-3 with TRBJ2-1; TCRdb proposes TRBD1, but this gene call is untestable without DNA. Germline V gene sequence: CDR1 SGHNT, CDR2 YENEEA. The CDR3 loop spans 13 amino acids.

This CDR3 reads CASDRFGQPQHF. The chain carries TRBV12-3 or TRBV12-4 and TRBJ1-5. The CDR3 is 12 amino acids.

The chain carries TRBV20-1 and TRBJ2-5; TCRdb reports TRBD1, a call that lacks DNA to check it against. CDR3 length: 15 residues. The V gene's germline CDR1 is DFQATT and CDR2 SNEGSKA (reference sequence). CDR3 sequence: CSARDGRGRQETQYF.

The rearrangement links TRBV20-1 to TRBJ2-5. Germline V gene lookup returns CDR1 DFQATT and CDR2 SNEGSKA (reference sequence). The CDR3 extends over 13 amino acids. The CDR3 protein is CSATSERVETQYF.

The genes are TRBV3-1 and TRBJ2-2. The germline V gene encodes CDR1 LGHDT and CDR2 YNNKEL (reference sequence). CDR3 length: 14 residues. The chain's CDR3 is CASKDRVDTGELFF.

The CDR3 loop is CASLSGANVLTF. This chain joins TRBV28 and TRBJ2-6. Germline values: CDR1 MDHEN, CDR2 SYDVKM. There are 12 residues in the CDR3.

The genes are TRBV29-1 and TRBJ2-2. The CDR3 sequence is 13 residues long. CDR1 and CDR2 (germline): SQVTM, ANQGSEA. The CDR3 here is CSVELGNTGELFF.

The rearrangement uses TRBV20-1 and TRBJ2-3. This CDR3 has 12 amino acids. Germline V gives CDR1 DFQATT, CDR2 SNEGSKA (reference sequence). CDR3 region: CSARDGRDTQYF.

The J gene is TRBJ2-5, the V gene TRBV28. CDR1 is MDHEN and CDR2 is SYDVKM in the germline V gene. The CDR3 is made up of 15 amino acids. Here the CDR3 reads CASSLSGLTQETQYF.

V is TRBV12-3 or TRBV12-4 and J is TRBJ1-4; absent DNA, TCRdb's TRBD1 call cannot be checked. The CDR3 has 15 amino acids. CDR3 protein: CASRPGTAIFEKLFF.

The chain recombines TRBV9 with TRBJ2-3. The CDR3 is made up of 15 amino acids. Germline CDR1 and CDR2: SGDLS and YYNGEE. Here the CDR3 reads CASSVWLNDQDTQYF.

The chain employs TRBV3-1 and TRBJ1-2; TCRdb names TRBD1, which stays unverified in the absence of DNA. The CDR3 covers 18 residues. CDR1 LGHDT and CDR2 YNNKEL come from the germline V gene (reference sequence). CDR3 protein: CASSQDRPGQRGNYGYTF.

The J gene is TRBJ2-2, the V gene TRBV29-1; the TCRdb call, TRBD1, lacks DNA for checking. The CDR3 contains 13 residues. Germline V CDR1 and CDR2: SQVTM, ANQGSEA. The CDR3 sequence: CSVPGRSTGELFF.

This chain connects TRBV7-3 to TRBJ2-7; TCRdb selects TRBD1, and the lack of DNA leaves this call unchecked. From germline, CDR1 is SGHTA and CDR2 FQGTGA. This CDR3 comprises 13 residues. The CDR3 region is CASSSGTGGEQYF.

CDR3 in amino acids: CATSERHNEQFF. The gene calls are TRBV24-1 and TRBJ2-1. Germline V CDR1 and CDR2: KGHDR, SFDVKD. This CDR3 is 12 amino acids long.

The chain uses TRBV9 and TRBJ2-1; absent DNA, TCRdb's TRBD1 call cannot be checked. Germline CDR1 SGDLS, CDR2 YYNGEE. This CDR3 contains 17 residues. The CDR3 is CASSVEIGTGAYNEQFF.

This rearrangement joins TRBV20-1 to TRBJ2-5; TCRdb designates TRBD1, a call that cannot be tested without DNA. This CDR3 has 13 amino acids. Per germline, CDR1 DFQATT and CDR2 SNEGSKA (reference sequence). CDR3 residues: CSARATGGETQYF.

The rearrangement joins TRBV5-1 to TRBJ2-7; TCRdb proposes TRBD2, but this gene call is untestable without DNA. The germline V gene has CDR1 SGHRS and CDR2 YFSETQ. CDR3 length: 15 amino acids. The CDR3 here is CASSIAGPSSYEQYF.

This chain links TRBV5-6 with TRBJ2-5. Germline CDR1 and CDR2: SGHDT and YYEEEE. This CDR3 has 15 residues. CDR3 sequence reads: CASSDRRTPQETQYF.

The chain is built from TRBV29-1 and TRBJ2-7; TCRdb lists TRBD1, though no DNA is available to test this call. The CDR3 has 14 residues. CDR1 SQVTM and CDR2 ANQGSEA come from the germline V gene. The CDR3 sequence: CSVDSGKSSYEQYF.

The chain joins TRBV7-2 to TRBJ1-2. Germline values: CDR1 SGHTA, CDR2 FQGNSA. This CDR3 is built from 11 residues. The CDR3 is CASSPEYGYTF.

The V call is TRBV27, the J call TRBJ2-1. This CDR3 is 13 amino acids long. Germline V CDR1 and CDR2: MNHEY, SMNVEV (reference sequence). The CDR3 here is CASSLSVLNEQFF.

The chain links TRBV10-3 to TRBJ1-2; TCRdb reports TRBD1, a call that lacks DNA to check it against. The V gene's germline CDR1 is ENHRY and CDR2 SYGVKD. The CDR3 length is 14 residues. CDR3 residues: CAISESDRVTGYTF.